The 27 T cell receptor beta chains below were found in one sample sequenced in a study of blood T cells in healthy people across ages. The authors ran a second PCR of roughly 7 to 11 cycles using a sample-barcoded 5' primer and a J-beta primer mix. TCRdb reprocessed the 5' RACE reads via MiXCR and lists one record per CDR3 protein. This table holds more than 750,000 distinct CDR3 sequences, 29% found once. The sample also formed part of further work on T cells of mothers and their children.

The sequencing sample was made of blood. Receptor source: a woman in her 40s in good health.

The rearrangement uses TRBV20-1 and TRBJ1-3; the D gene is possibly TRBD1 (6 bases). The CDR3 loop spans 16 amino acids. Germline lookup yields CDR1 DFQATT and CDR2 SNEGSKA (reference sequence). V gave up 2 bases and J gave up 15 bases, with 29 bases separating them. CDR3 sequence (DNA): TGCAGTGCTAGAATGAGGGGGGATCTCGCTGGAAACACCGCATATTTT. Its protein is CSARMRGDLAGNTAYF.

The chain recombines TRBV19 with TRBJ1-4; no definite D call. CDR3 length equals 15 residues. V was trimmed by 3 bases and J by 6 bases, leaving 14 bases between them. Germline-derived CDR1 and CDR2 are LNHDA and SQIVND (reference sequence). The CDR3 bases are TGTGCCAGTAGTATCTCCTCGTACTCCGATGAAAAACTGTTTTTT. This codes for CASSISSYSDEKLFF.

The chain carries TRBV7-2 and TRBJ2-7, with TRBD1 matching over 11 bases. The ends lost 3 bases at V and 6 bases at J; junction bases unmatched: 4. Germline V CDR1 and CDR2: SGHTA, FQGNSA. There are 14 residues in the CDR3. The CDR3 region is CASSFGQGACEQYF. The CDR3 nucleotides read TGTGCCAGCAGCTTTGGACAGGGGGCCTGCGAGCAGTACTTC.

This clonotype has only a few counts. The chain joins TRBV9 to TRBJ2-7, with D possibly TRBD2 on 5 matching bases. Per the germline V gene, CDR1 is SGDLS and CDR2 is YYNGEE. V shed 0 bases and J shed 4 bases, with 8 bases lying between them. The length of the CDR3 is 13 residues. In nucleotides, the CDR3 is TGTGCCAGCAGCGTAGTACCGGGGTACGAGCAGTACTTC. This sequence encodes CASSVVPGYEQYF.

This clonotype was recorded a few times. The chain joins TRBV10-3 to TRBJ1-3; the D is unclear. Per the germline V gene, CDR1 is ENHRY and CDR2 is SYGVKD. CDR3 length equals 15 residues. With 6 bases removed from V and 0 bases from J, the gap between germline ends came to 12 bases. In nucleotides, the CDR3 is TGTGCCATCAGACGGTCGGAAAACTCTGGAAACACCATATATTTT. Encoded protein: CAIRRSENSGNTIYF.

CDR3 sequence (DNA): TGTGCCACCGACATCGGGGGGCTCGGGTCCTACAATGAGCAGTTCTTC. Its protein product is CATDIGGLGSYNEQFF. The J gene is TRBJ2-1, the V gene TRBV15; possibly TRBD2 for D (7 bases). CDR1 is LNHNV and CDR2 is YYDKDF in the germline V gene (reference sequence). V was pared by 8 bases and J by 1 base, with 18 bases between. The CDR3 sequence is 16 residues long.

This clonotype has more than one count but fewer than ten. V usage is TRBV25-1 and J usage is TRBJ1-5; tentative D call: TRBD1 (5 bases). This CDR3 region has 16 residues. CDR1 is MGHDK and CDR2 is SYGVNS in the germline V gene. V was clipped by 3 bases and J by 5 bases, with 17 bases between them. CDR3 coding DNA: TGTGCCAGCAGTGACATAGACAGCAAAGCCCATCAGCCCCAGCATTTT. It is translated as CASSDIDSKAHQPQHF.

This clonotype showed up just a few times. This chain uses TRBV29-1 with TRBJ1-1; TRBD1 is a possible D gene (5 bases). The germline V and J ends were trimmed by 7 bases and 5 bases, with 14 bases remaining between them. The CDR3 runs to 12 residues. CDR1 is SQVTM, CDR2 ANQGSEA, per germline. In DNA, the CDR3 is TGCAGCGCCATCACAGGAGGGACTGAAGCTTTCTTT. Protein sequence: CSAITGGTEAFF.

This clonotype was counted a single time. The rearrangement links TRBV4-1 to TRBJ2-7; D not certain. Trimming pared 0 bases from V and 3 bases from J, leaving 9 bases between. Germline V CDR1 and CDR2: MGHRA, YSYEKL. CDR3 size: 14 residues. The CDR3: CASSQESGYYEQYF. The DNA for the CDR3 is TGCGCCAGCAGCCAAGAGTCTGGGTACTACGAGCAGTACTTC.

The chain employs TRBV12-3 or TRBV12-4 and TRBJ1-1; D remains ambiguous. V lost 3 bases and J 3 bases, leaving 17 bases between the germline ends. CDR3 length: 16 amino acids. In DNA form, the CDR3 reads TGTGCCAGCAGTTTTATACCAGGACCACGGGACACTGAAGCTTTCTTT. The encoded protein is CASSFIPGPRDTEAFF.

The chain employs TRBV27 and TRBJ2-7, with 10 nucleotides matching TRBD1. With 9 bases clipped from V and 2 bases from J, the junction kept 13 bases outside the gene matches. CDR1 and CDR2 from the germline V gene are MNHEY and SMNVEV (reference sequence). The CDR3 sequence is 16 residues long. The DNA for the CDR3 is TGTGCCAGTAGTCTCTCGGGGACAGGGGATCCCTACGAGCAGTACTTC. Protein: CASSLSGTGDPYEQYF.

In this sample, this clonotype turned up a few times. The J gene is TRBJ2-7, the V gene TRBV7-2; 12 bases agree with TRBD1. The CDR3 length is 15 residues. Germline V gene sequence: CDR1 SGHTA, CDR2 FQGNSA. V lost 5 bases, J lost 5 bases, and 7 bases stayed unmatched. The CDR3, as DNA: TGTGCCAGCAGCGGGGGACAGGGGGCGGTGAACGAGCAGTACTTC. Its protein product is CASSGGQGAVNEQYF.

The chain couples TRBV3-1 to TRBJ2-2; 11 bases map to TRBD2. CDR3 length equals 17 residues. V trimming: 0 bases; J trimming: 5 bases; junction bases outside the gene matches: 5. Germline-derived CDR1 and CDR2 are LGHDT and YNNKEL (reference sequence). CDR3 residues: CASSQDLTSGATGELFF. Written as DNA, the CDR3 is TGTGCCAGCAGCCAAGATTTGACTAGCGGGGCGACCGGGGAGCTGTTTTTT.

The CDR3 coding sequence is TGTGCCAGCAGGAGCCCCGGGACAGGGAATGAAAAACTGTTTTTT. Translation gives CASRSPGTGNEKLFF. The chain joins TRBV12-3 or TRBV12-4 to TRBJ1-4, with 9 nucleotides matching TRBD1. The CDR3 sequence is 15 residues long. Unmatched junction bases numbered 7, after V lost 6 bases and J lost 5 bases.

The chain has TRBV29-1 and TRBJ2-5; 7 bases agree with TRBD1. The CDR3 extends over 12 amino acids. Germline loops: CDR1 SQVTM, CDR2 ANQGSEA. With 7 bases clipped from V and 7 bases from J, the junction kept 9 bases outside the gene matches. The chain's CDR3 is CSEQGNGGTQYF. The CDR3, as DNA: TGCAGCGAACAGGGGAATGGAGGGACCCAGTACTTC.

In this sample, this clonotype turned up a few times. The genes are TRBV5-1 and TRBJ1-1; 9 bases agree with TRBD1. CDR1 is SGHRS, CDR2 YFSETQ, per germline. The CDR3 covers 16 residues. The V and J ends lost 3 bases and 4 bases, in that order; junction bases with no gene match: 10. The CDR3 region is CASSSDPGTGTTEAFF. CDR3 DNA: TGCGCCAGCAGCTCGGACCCCGGGACAGGGACCACTGAAGCTTTCTTT.

CDR3 DNA: TGTGCCAGCAACCGACAGGGGGCGCGCCTTGATGGCTACACCTTC. Translation gives CASNRQGARLDGYTF. V usage is TRBV12-3 or TRBV12-4 and J usage is TRBJ1-2; 10 bases are shared with TRBD1. V lost 7 bases and J lost 6; bases outside the gene matches: 11. The CDR3 totals 15 residues.

The chain recombines TRBV27 with TRBJ2-7; 10 bases map to TRBD1. The CDR3 covers 15 residues. Trimming cost V 5 bases and J 4 bases; bases outside gene matches: 8. CDR1 MNHEY and CDR2 SMNVEV come from the germline V gene (reference sequence). This CDR3 is CASSTRDRGGYEQYF. For the CDR3, the DNA is TGTGCCAGCAGTACGCGGGACAGGGGTGGATACGAGCAGTACTTC.

The chain has TRBV20-1 and TRBJ2-1; possibly TRBD1 for D (8 bases). The CDR3 is made up of 15 amino acids. Looked up from germline, CDR1 is DFQATT and CDR2 is SNEGSKA (reference sequence). V lost 3 bases and J 7 bases, leaving 19 bases between the germline ends. As DNA, the CDR3 is TGCAGTGCTAGTGGACAGGGAGGGCGTGTAAATGAGCAGTTCTTC. This sequence encodes CSASGQGGRVNEQFF.

To note about this clonotype: A single base separates this from a much larger clone, so it may be a read error. The rearrangement uses TRBV29-1 and TRBJ1-4; no firm D call. Between the trimmed V and J ends, which lost 7 bases and 6 bases, there was a span of 12 bases. This CDR3 has 12 amino acids. Germline CDR1 and CDR2: SQVTM and ANQGSEA. The CDR3 DNA sequence: TGCAGCGCAGGAAGGGCCTATGAAAAACTGTTTTTT. Translating gives CSAGRAYEKLFF.

The chain links TRBV20-1 to TRBJ2-5, with 8 bases lining up with TRBD2. Germline-derived CDR1 and CDR2 are DFQATT and SNEGSKA (reference sequence). The V segment lost 6 bases and the J segment 11 bases; nucleotides outside the gene matches: 14. The CDR3 is 13 residues long. The CDR3 DNA is TGCAGTGCCGGGAGGGACTACTACAATGAGCAGTACTTC. Translation gives CSAGRDYYNEQYF.

There are a few counts of this clonotype. A much larger clonotype is one base distant, so this may be a read error. This chain links TRBV10-2 with TRBJ2-1; perhaps TRBD1 as D (6 bases). Per germline, CDR1 WSHSY and CDR2 SAAADI. The CDR3 length is 11 residues. The germline V and J ends were trimmed by 4 bases and 13 bases, with 11 bases remaining between them. The CDR3 DNA sequence: TGCGCCAGCAGTGTTCAGGGGTCCCAGTTCTTC. This codes for CASSVQGSQFF.

The chain employs TRBV29-1 and TRBJ2-7; TRBD2 aligns across 14 bases. This CDR3 region has 15 residues. J gave up 2 bases and V 4 bases, and 4 bases lay outside the gene matches. Looked up from germline, CDR1 is SQVTM and CDR2 is ANQGSEA. The DNA for the CDR3 is TGCAGCGTTGGGACTAGCGGGGGGTACCCCTACGAGCAGTACTTC. Translated: CSVGTSGGYPYEQYF.

In this sample, this clonotype turned up many times. The chain uses TRBV18 and TRBJ2-7; D gene uncertain. Trimming took 2 bases from V and 1 from J, leaving 15 bases between them. The CDR3 has 16 amino acids. From germline, CDR1 is KGHSH and CDR2 LQKENI. The CDR3 DNA reads TGTGCCAGCTCACCATTTCAGAGTTTGGAGTCCTACGAGCAGTACTTC. It is translated as CASSPFQSLESYEQYF.

This clonotype was detected only a few times. J is TRBJ2-5 and V is TRBV20-1; TRBD2 agrees at 11 bases. The V gene's germline CDR1 is DFQATT and CDR2 SNEGSKA (reference sequence). The CDR3 has 15 residues. V shed 1 base and J 5 bases; nucleotides not matched to a gene: 6. This CDR3 is CSARASGGPGETQYF. Written as DNA, the CDR3 is TGCAGTGCTAGAGCTAGCGGGGGGCCCGGGGAGACCCAGTACTTC.

At least ten counts were recorded for this clonotype. The chain recombines TRBV24-1 with TRBJ2-1, with 9 bases identical to TRBD2. The CDR3 totals 16 residues. The trim removed 4 bases at V and 4 bases at J, leaving 7 bases unmatched. CDR1 and CDR2 from the germline V gene are KGHDR and SFDVKD. The CDR3 coding sequence is TGTGCCACCAGTGACCCGAGCGGGGGGACTTACAATGAGCAGTTCTTC. Translating gives CATSDPSGGTYNEQFF.

The chain couples TRBV2 to TRBJ2-5; 8 nucleotides agree with TRBD1. Per the germline V gene, CDR1 is SNHLY and CDR2 is FYNNEI. This CDR3 contains 15 residues. J was trimmed by 4 bases and V by 3 bases; bases with no gene match: 7. This CDR3 is CASSEEGQGGETQYF. The CDR3 DNA is TGTGCCAGCAGTGAGGAAGGACAGGGTGGAGAGACCCAGTACTTC.